Each of the 5 T cell receptor beta chains below was sequenced from the same sample in a study of cytomegalovirus exposure and HLA in healthy donors. The PCR contained 60 Vbeta and 13 Jbeta primers. Here immunoSEQ multiplex PCR was the method, and the copy in TCRdb shows in-frame clones only, minus some. The profile shows around 60,000 clones, over 60% of them singletons. Source material: PBMCs. The receptors were sampled from a man in his fifties in good health and CMV-seropositive.

J is TRBJ2-7 and V is TRBV29-1, with D possibly TRBD1 on 6 matching bases. Germline loops: CDR1 SQVTM, CDR2 ANQGSEA. V was cut by 0 bases and J by 3 bases, with 15 bases left in between. This CDR3 is 15 amino acids long. CDR3 DNA sequence: TGCAGCGTTGAAGATTCGTACAGGGAAAGCTACGAGCAGTACTTC. Translated: CSVEDSYRESYEQYF.

This sequence joins TRBV13 and TRBJ2-3; 7 nucleotides match TRBD1. The germline V gene encodes CDR1 PRHDT and CDR2 FYEKMQ (reference sequence). V was pared by 5 bases and J by 7 bases, with 9 bases of the junction left unmatched. This CDR3 region has 14 residues. CDR3 nucleotide sequence: TGTGCCAGCAGCACCCGACAGGGTGGAAATACGCAGTATTTT. As protein: CASSTRQGGNTQYF.

In this sample, this clone turned up a few times. The V gene is TRBV6-5, the J gene TRBJ2-7, with TRBD1 identical over 7 bases. CDR1 and CDR2 (germline): MNHEY, SVGAGI. Trimming removed 6 bases from V and 3 bases from J; junction bases left unmatched: 8. CDR3 size: 14 residues. In nucleotides, the CDR3 is TGTGCCAGCAGCCGACAAACAGGGGACTACGAGCAGTACTTC. Amino acid sequence: CASSRQTGDYEQYF.

The genes are TRBV15 and TRBJ2-7, with a possible D match to TRBD1 (6 bases). The CDR3 is 14 residues long. Germline assignment: CDR1 LNHNV and CDR2 YYDKDF (reference sequence). Trimming took 0 bases from V and 4 from J, leaving 10 bases between them. CDR3 residues: CATSRDPGAYEQYF. CDR3 DNA sequence: TGTGCCACCAGCAGAGATCCAGGGGCGTACGAGCAGTACTTC.

This clone was seen only a few times. V usage is TRBV6-5 and J usage is TRBJ1-5; 8 bases are shared with TRBD1. The germline V gene encodes CDR1 MNHEY and CDR2 SVGAGI. J lost 2 bases, V lost 6 bases, and 6 bases had no gene match. The CDR3 runs 15 residues. In DNA form, the CDR3 reads TGTGCCAGCAGCCCGGGGACAGGCCGCAATCAGCCCCAGCATTTT. It translates to CASSPGTGRNQPQHF.